The 28 T cell receptor beta chains listed next were all sequenced from one sample in a study of OX40 agonist ivuxolimab in advanced cancers. Libraries were prepared by immunoSEQ multiplex PCR; TCRdb keeps only in-frame clonotypes and omits some of them. The sample consists of around 20,000 clones, approximately 80% of them appearing once. Sequences were derived from CD4+ or CD8+ T cells sorted from blood, sampled in a trial of the OX40 agonist ivuxolimab. The receptor source for this set is an adult with an advanced solid tumor such as melanoma, head and neck, liver or kidney cancer.

The V and J genes are TRBV7-2 and TRBJ2-1, with TRBD2 matching over 9 bases. With V trimmed by 4 bases and J by 7 bases, 5 bases remained unmatched. Germline V gene sequence: CDR1 SGHTA, CDR2 FQGNSA. The CDR3 is 14 residues long. This chain's CDR3 is CASSSGAGGNEQFF. The CDR3 DNA sequence: TGTGCCAGCAGCTCCGGGGCGGGAGGGAATGAGCAGTTCTTC. The full variable domain, in which reference TRBV7-2 and TRBJ2-1 provide the parts outside the CDR3, is GAGVSQSPSNKVTEKGKDVELRCDPISGHTALYWYRQSLGQGLEFLIYFQGNSAPDKSGLPSDRFSAERTGGSVSTLTIQRTQQEDSAVYLCASSSGAGGNEQFFGPGTRLTVL.

J is TRBJ1-4 and V is TRBV20-1, with TRBD1 as a possible D gene (6 bases). The CDR3 contains 11 residues. Deletions cut 2 bases from V and 14 bases from J, with 12 bases between. Germline V gene data show CDR1 as DFQATT and CDR2 as SNEGSKA (reference sequence). The chain's CDR3 is CSARRTAHLFF. Written as DNA, the CDR3 is TGCAGTGCTAGACGGACAGCACACCTGTTTTTT.

The V gene is TRBV12-5, the J gene TRBJ1-1; TRBD1 matches at 7 bases. CDR1 is LGHNT and CDR2 is FRNRAP in the germline V gene. The CDR3 length is 13 residues. With 7 bases clipped from V and 3 bases from J, the junction kept 5 bases outside the gene matches. DNA for the CDR3: TGTGCTAGTGTTTCCAGGGGGGACACTGAAGCTTTCTTT. It is translated as CASVSRGDTEAFF.

The V call is TRBV19, the J call TRBJ2-3; the D is unclear. The germline V gene has CDR1 LNHDA and CDR2 SQIVND (reference sequence). V dropped 4 bases and J dropped 5 bases, with 13 bases sitting between them. The CDR3 length is 14 residues. CDR3 DNA sequence: TGTGCCAGTAGTAGAGGTAGTAGTGGAGATACGCAGTATTTT. Residues: CASSRGSSGDTQYF.

This chain links TRBV25-1 with TRBJ1-4; D call uncertain. CDR1 is MGHDK and CDR2 is SYGVNS in the germline V gene. The CDR3 has 16 residues. V dropped 2 bases and J dropped 4 bases, with 14 bases sitting between them. The CDR3 here is CASSETTALYNEKLFF. Written as DNA, the CDR3 is TGTGCCAGCAGTGAAACAACCGCCCTTTATAATGAAAAACTGTTTTTT.

The J gene is TRBJ1-2, the V gene TRBV10-3; TRBD1 matches 9 bases. CDR1 ENHRY and CDR2 SYGVKD come from the germline V gene. With 0 bases clipped from V and 4 bases from J, the junction kept 6 bases outside the gene matches. The CDR3 has 16 amino acids. The CDR3 DNA reads as TGTGCCATCAGTGAGTCGGGGACAGGGCGACTCTATGGCTACACCTTC. It encodes CAISESGTGRLYGYTF.

The genes are TRBV6-5 and TRBJ1-4; D not certain. The CDR3 totals 13 residues. Germline values: CDR1 MNHEY, CDR2 SVGAGI. The V and J ends lost 6 bases and 5 bases respectively, with 10 bases between them. The CDR3 sequence is CASRTDGNEKLFF. CDR3 in DNA: TGTGCCAGCAGGACGGACGGAAATGAAAAACTGTTTTTT.

The chain uses TRBV19 and TRBJ2-5; D possibly corresponds to TRBD1 (5 bases). V lost 1 base, J lost 11 bases, and 11 bases lay in between. The CDR3 extends over 12 amino acids. The V gene's germline CDR1 is LNHDA and CDR2 SQIVND (reference sequence). The CDR3 nucleotides read TGTGCCAGTAGTATAGTCGGCAGGGCACAGTACTTC. This translates into CASSIVGRAQYF.

This clone is categorized as medium-sized. The rearrangement joins TRBV27 to TRBJ2-1, with TRBD1 identical over 10 bases. The CDR3 totals 13 residues. After removal of 9 bases from V and 7 bases from J, the junction contained 6 bases not matched to a gene. CDR1 is MNHEY, CDR2 SMNVEV, per germline (reference sequence). The CDR3 region is CASCWTGGNEQFF. The CDR3 DNA reads as TGTGCCAGTTGCTGGACAGGGGGAAATGAGCAGTTCTTC.

The V and J genes are TRBV6-1 and TRBJ2-1, with unresolved D. The CDR3 spans 14 residues. The V gene lost 4 bases and the J gene lost 5 bases, with 12 bases spanning the gap. Per the germline V gene, CDR1 is MNHNS and CDR2 is SASEGT. The CDR3 reads CASSGGWVNNEQFF. The CDR3 DNA reads TGTGCCAGCAGTGGGGGTTGGGTGAACAATGAGCAGTTCTTC.

The sample holds one count of this clone. V gene TRBV19 combines with J gene TRBJ2-3; D is unclear. The CDR3 totals 15 residues. The V end lost 6 bases, the J end lost 0 bases, and 13 bases lay between the germline ends. Germline CDR1 LNHDA, CDR2 SQIVND (reference sequence). CDR3 sequence reads: CASRSEFLSTDTQYF. The CDR3 DNA follows: TGTGCCAGTAGGTCCGAATTTCTTAGCACAGATACGCAGTATTTT. The full variable domain, in which reference TRBV19 and TRBJ2-3 provide the parts outside the CDR3, is DGGITQSPKYLFRKEGQNVTLSCEQNLNHDAMYWYRQDPGQGLRLIYYSQIVNDFQKGDIAEGYSVSREKKESFPLTVTSAQKNPTAFYLCASRSEFLSTDTQYFGPGTRLTVL.

The chain uses TRBV9 and TRBJ1-1; D gene ambiguous. Trimming shortened V by 1 base and J by 5 bases, and 9 bases separated the two germline ends. Germline V gene sequence: CDR1 SGDLS, CDR2 YYNGEE. The length of the CDR3 is 13 residues. CDR3 nucleotide sequence: TGTGCCAGCAGCGTAATGCGGGGAACTGAAGCTTTCTTT. Translation: CASSVMRGTEAFF.

The rearrangement joins TRBV11-3 to TRBJ2-3; D is perhaps TRBD1 (6 bases). The CDR3 loop spans 14 amino acids. Between the trimmed V and J ends, which lost 5 bases and 7 bases, there was a span of 16 bases. CDR1 is SGHNT, CDR2 YENEEA, per germline. CDR3 sequence: CASSQQGSSHTQYF. The DNA of the CDR3 is TGTGCCAGCAGCCAACAGGGTAGTAGTCATACGCAGTATTTT. Supplemented by reference TRBV11-3 and TRBJ2-3, the full variable domain reads EAGVVQSPRYKIIEKKQPVAFWCNPISGHNTLYWYLQNLGQGPELLIRYENEEAVDDSQLPKDRFSAERLKGVDSTLKIQPAELGDSAVYLCASSQQGSSHTQYFGPGTRLTVL.

V usage is TRBV2 and J usage is TRBJ2-7; D is possibly TRBD1 (5 bases). This CDR3 has 13 amino acids. In germline, CDR1 is SNHLY, CDR2 FYNNEI. V lost 4 bases and J 3 bases, leaving 10 bases between the germline ends. This CDR3 is CASSADSYYEQYF. The CDR3 DNA is TGTGCCAGCAGTGCCGACAGTTACTACGAGCAGTACTTC.

The rearrangement joins TRBV30 to TRBJ1-1; D gene ambiguous. The CDR3 has 12 amino acids. Trimming removed 7 bases at V and 6 bases at J, with 15 bases between. Germline-derived CDR1 and CDR2 are GTSNPN and SVGIG (reference sequence). CDR3: CASQRSGPEAFF. The CDR3 DNA reads as TGTGCCTCCCAGAGGTCAGGCCCTGAAGCTTTCTTT.

The V and J genes are TRBV9 and TRBJ2-2, with 7 bases aligning to TRBD2. Germline V gene lookup returns CDR1 SGDLS and CDR2 YYNGEE. CDR3 length: 15 amino acids. V shed 4 bases, J shed 3 bases, and the junction held 6 bases outside the gene matches. The CDR3, as DNA: TGTGCCAGCAGCCCCCATGGGGGGGACACCGGGGAGCTGTTTTTT. It specifies CASSPHGGDTGELFF.

This clone was counted between two and nine times. The chain carries TRBV7-2 and TRBJ2-7; the D call may be TRBD1 or TRBD2 (5 bases each). The ends were cut back, 2 bases at V and 6 bases at J, with 11 bases in the middle. This CDR3 is 13 amino acids long. Germline CDR1 SGHTA, CDR2 FQGNSA. CDR3 sequence (DNA): TGTGCCAGCAGCTTAAGTACAGGACTCGAGCAGTACTTC. Its protein product is CASSLSTGLEQYF.

V and J are TRBV5-1 and TRBJ2-3; 9 bases map to TRBD2. Germline trimming cut 1 base from V and 1 base from J; bases unmatched to any gene: 4. Germline V CDR1 and CDR2: SGHRS, YFSETQ. This CDR3 contains 16 residues. The CDR3 DNA is TGCGCCAGCAGCTTGTCGGCTAGCGGGGGCACAGATACGCAGTATTTT. Encoded protein: CASSLSASGGTDTQYF.

The rearrangement links TRBV7-2 to TRBJ2-3; the D gene is possibly TRBD2 (7 bases). V lost 1 base, J lost 5 bases, and 13 bases lay in between. Germline V gene lookup returns CDR1 SGHTA and CDR2 FQGNSA. CDR3 size: 15 residues. CDR3 sequence (DNA): TGTGCCAGCAGCTTAGACGGGGGGCCTGGAGATACGCAGTATTTT. This sequence encodes CASSLDGGPGDTQYF.

The chain employs TRBV5-6 and TRBJ1-1; 8 bases are a match to TRBD1. Germline values: CDR1 SGHDT, CDR2 YYEEEE. J gave up 0 bases and V 0 bases, and 7 bases lay outside the gene matches. This CDR3 spans 17 amino acids. CDR3 region: CASSLGTGIIMNTEAFF. CDR3 in DNA: TGTGCCAGCAGCTTGGGGACAGGGATTATCATGAACACTGAAGCTTTCTTT.

V gene TRBV4-2 combines with J gene TRBJ2-1, with 15 positions matching TRBD2. The trim removed 2 bases at V and 0 bases at J, leaving 5 bases unmatched. Germline assignment: CDR1 LGHNA and CDR2 YNFKEQ. CDR3 size: 19 residues. The CDR3 here is CASSQSGLAGGSSYNEQFF. The CDR3 nucleotides are TGTGCCAGCAGCCAATCGGGACTAGCGGGGGGAAGCTCCTACAATGAGCAGTTCTTC.

The chain uses TRBV5-4 and TRBJ2-5; 13 nucleotides line up with TRBD2. The DNA matches TRBJ2-7 better at its end, which makes the J call doubtful. Germline-derived CDR1 and CDR2 are SGHNT and YYREEE (reference sequence). This CDR3 spans 14 amino acids. CDR3 nucleotides: TGTGCCAGCAGCGGGACTAGCGGGACCTACGAGCAGTACTTC. Encoded protein: CASSGTSGTYEQYF.

The chain couples TRBV19 to TRBJ1-6; weak D call: TRBD1 (5 bases). CDR1 is LNHDA, CDR2 SQIVND, per germline (reference sequence). The CDR3 extends over 14 amino acids. V was cut by 3 bases and J by 9 bases, with 12 bases left in between. CDR3 bases: TGTGCCAGTAGTATTGGGGCGATCGGTTCACCCCTCCACTTT. It yields the protein CASSIGAIGSPLHF.

This chain joins TRBV9 and TRBJ1-2, with D possibly TRBD1 on 5 matching bases. The V gene lost 4 bases and the J gene lost 1 base, with 14 bases spanning the gap. The CDR3 is 15 residues long. Germline-derived CDR1 and CDR2 are SGDLS and YYNGEE. CDR3 bases: TGTGCCAGCAGCCCCACCCCCCAGGGTAACTATGGCTACACCTTC. It translates to CASSPTPQGNYGYTF.

V usage is TRBV6-1 and J usage is TRBJ2-5; 7 nucleotides line up with TRBD2. The CDR3 extends over 14 amino acids. CDR1 and CDR2 from the germline V gene are MNHNS and SASEGT. The V segment lost 0 bases and the J segment 4 bases; nucleotides outside the gene matches: 2. In DNA form, the CDR3 reads TGTGCCAGCAGTGAAGCTGGGGGGGGAGAGACCCAGTACTTC. Its translation: CASSEAGGGETQYF.

The chain is built from TRBV9 and TRBJ2-2; TRBD2 matches at 11 bases. Germline CDR1 reads SGDLS; CDR2 reads YYNGEE. This CDR3 comprises 15 residues. With 2 bases clipped from V and 10 bases from J, the junction kept 7 bases outside the gene matches. CDR3 sequence (DNA): TGTGCCAGCAGCGTTCAATTAGCGGGAGGGGTGGAGCTGTTTTTT. Translating it yields CASSVQLAGGVELFF.

As concerns this clone: At one boundary the junction diverges from the germline segment, which might be a read error. This chain links TRBV6-8 with TRBJ1-1, with a weak D call TRBD1 (5 bases). The CDR3 is 11 amino acids. In germline, CDR1 is MNHGY, CDR2 SAAAGT. CDR3 sequence: CASGYRGAAFF. DNA of the CDR3: TGTGCCAGCGGTTACAGAGGGGCTGCTTTCTTT.

The rearrangement links TRBV1 to TRBJ2-7; the table calls TRBD2, which could not be checked here. TRBV1 represents a pseudogene. The CDR3 is made up of 18 amino acids. CDR3 amino acids: CTTNNRGTSGRKSYEQYF. DNA for the CDR3: TGCACCACTAATAACCGGGGGACTAGCGGGAGGAAATCCTACGAGCAGTACTTC.